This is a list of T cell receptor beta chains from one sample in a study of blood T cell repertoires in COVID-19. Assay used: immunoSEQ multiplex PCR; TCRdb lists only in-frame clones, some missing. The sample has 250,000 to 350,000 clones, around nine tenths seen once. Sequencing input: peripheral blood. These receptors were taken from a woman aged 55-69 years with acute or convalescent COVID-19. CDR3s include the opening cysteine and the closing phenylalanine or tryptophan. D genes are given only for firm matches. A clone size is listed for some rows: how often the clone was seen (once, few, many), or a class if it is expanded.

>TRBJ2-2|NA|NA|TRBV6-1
CASSEKVGFGELFF
TGTGCCAGCAGTGAAAAGGTCGGGTTCGGGGAGCTGTTTTTT
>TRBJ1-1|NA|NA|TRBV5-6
CASSLHRQARRTEAFF
TGTGCCAGCAGCCTTCACAGACAGGCTCGGAGGACTGAAGCTTTCTTT
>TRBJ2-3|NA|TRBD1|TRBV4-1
CASSLRQGPSSTDTQYF
TGCGCCAGCAGCCTCCGACAGGGCCCCTCTAGCACAGATACGCAGTATTTT
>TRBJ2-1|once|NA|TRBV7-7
CASSLGWGRGGEQFF
TGTGCTAGCAGCTTAGGATGGGGGCGAGGGGGTGAGCAGTTCTTC
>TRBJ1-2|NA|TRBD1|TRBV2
CASRDFTGAHGYTF
TGTGCCAGCAGAGATTTCACAGGGGCCCATGGCTACACCTTC
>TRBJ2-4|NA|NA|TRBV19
CASSIVRADIQYF
TGTGCCAGTAGTATTGTCAGGGCGGACATTCAGTACTTC
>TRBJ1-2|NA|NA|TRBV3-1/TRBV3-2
CASSPVAGSFYGYTF
TGTGCCAGCAGCCCGGTCGCAGGGTCCTTCTATGGCTACACCTTC
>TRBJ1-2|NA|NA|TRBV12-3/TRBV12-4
CASSLFTDGGYTF
TGTGCCAGCAGTTTGTTCACAGACGGTGGCTACACCTTC
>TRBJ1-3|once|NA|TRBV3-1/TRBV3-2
CASSQGAGRRGNTIYF
TGTGCCAGCAGCCAAGGCGCAGGGAGGAGAGGAAACACCATATATTTT
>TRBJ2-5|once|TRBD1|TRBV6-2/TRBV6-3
CASSWGQTQETQYF
TGTGCCAGCAGTTGGGGACAGACACAAGAGACCCAGTACTTC
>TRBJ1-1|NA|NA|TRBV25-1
CASSEPLGGVRKAFF
TGTGCCAGCAGTGAACCCTTAGGGGGGGTCCGGAAAGCTTTCTTT
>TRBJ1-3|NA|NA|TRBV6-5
CASPGQSSGNTIYF
TGTGCCAGCCCGGGACAAAGCTCTGGAAACACCATATATTTT
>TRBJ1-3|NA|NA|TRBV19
CASSIDRSSGNTIYF
TGTGCCAGTAGTATAGACCGCAGCTCTGGAAACACCATATATTTT
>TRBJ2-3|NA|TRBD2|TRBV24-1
CASASGSTDTQYF
TGTGCTAGTGCTAGCGGGAGCACAGATACGCAGTATTTT
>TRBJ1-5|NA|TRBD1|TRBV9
CASSPDGQGGQPQHF
TGTGCCAGCAGCCCAGACGGACAGGGAGGACAGCCCCAGCATTTT
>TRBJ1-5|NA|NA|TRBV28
CASSLSAGIGSGNQPQHF
TGTGCCAGCAGTTTAAGTGCAGGGATCGGGTCGGGCAATCAGCCCCAGCATTTT
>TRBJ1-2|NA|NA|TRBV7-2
CASSLARGAEGYTF
TGTGCCAGCAGCTTAGCCCGGGGGGCAGAAGGCTACACCTTC
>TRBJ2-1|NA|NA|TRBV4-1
CASSQFLLINEQFF
TGCGCCAGCAGCCAATTTTTACTAATCAATGAGCAGTTCTTC
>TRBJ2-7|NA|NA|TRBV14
CASSQGFRYEQYF
TGTGCCAGCAGCCAAGGGTTTCGGTACGAGCAGTACTTC
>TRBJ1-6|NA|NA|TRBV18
CASSPPSSRGTSPLHF
TGTGCCAGCTCACCACCGTCGTCCAGGGGTACTTCACCCCTCCACTTT
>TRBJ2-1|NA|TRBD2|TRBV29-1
CSVGLAGGSEQFF
TGCAGCGTTGGACTAGCGGGAGGGTCTGAGCAGTTCTTC
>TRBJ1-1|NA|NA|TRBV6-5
CASRTRGGDGTEAFF
TGTGCCAGCAGAACGAGGGGGGGCGACGGGACTGAAGCTTTCTTT
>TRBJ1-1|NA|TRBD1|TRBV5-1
CASSLATGGTLVAFF
TGCGCCAGCAGCTTGGCGACAGGGGGCACTTTGGTCGCTTTCTTT
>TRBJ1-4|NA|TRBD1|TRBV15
CATSPQGGGEKLFF
TGTGCCACCAGCCCCCAGGGGGGAGGTGAAAAACTGTTTTTT
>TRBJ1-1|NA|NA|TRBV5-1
CASTPREGENTEAFF
TGCGCCAGCACTCCTCGGGAGGGGGAGAACACTGAAGCTTTCTTT
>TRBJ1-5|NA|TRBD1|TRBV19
CATLDRTRGNQPQHF
TGTGCCACCCTGGACAGGACCAGGGGCAATCAGCCCCAGCATTTT
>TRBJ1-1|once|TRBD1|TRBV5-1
CASSGQGNTEAFF
TGCGCCAGCAGCGGACAGGGGAACACTGAAGCTTTCTTT
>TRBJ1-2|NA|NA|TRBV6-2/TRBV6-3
CASSAPGHFYGYTF
TGTGCCAGCAGTGCCCCGGGACACTTCTATGGCTACACCTTC
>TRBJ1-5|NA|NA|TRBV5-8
CASSLGRENQPQHF
TGTGCCAGCAGCTTGGGGAGGGAGAATCAGCCCCAGCATTTT
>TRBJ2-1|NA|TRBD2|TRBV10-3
CAIRSPSGRGAYNEQFF
TGTGCCATCAGGAGTCCTAGCGGGAGGGGGGCCTACAATGAGCAGTTCTTC
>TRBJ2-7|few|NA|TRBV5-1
CASSTGQGPSNEQYF
TGCGCCAGCAGCACCGGGCAGGGGCCTTCTAACGAGCAGTACTTC
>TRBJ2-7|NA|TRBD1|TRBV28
CASSPIGTELYEQYF
TGTGCCAGCAGTCCGATAGGGACAGAGCTATACGAGCAGTACTTC
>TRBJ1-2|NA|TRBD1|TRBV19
CASTHDRGAGYTF
TGTGCCAGTACCCATGACAGGGGGGCTGGCTACACCTTC
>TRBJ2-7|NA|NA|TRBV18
CASSRSQGYEQYF
TGTGCCAGCTCCCGATCACAGGGATACGAGCAGTACTTC
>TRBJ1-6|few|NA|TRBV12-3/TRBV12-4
CASSSTHSPLHF
TGTGCCAGCAGTTCTACGCATTCACCCCTCCACTTT
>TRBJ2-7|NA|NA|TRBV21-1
CASSSEGASYEQYF
TGTGCCAGCAGCAGTGAGGGGGCCTCCTACGAGCAGTACTTC
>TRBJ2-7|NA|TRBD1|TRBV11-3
CASSLGQGKDEQYF
TGTGCCAGCAGCTTAGGACAGGGGAAGGACGAGCAGTACTTC
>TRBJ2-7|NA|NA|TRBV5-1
CASSLDGRASSYEQYF
TGCGCCAGCAGCTTGGACGGCAGGGCGAGCTCCTACGAGCAGTACTTC
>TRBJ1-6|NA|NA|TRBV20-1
CSASYDRSSYNSPLHF
TGCAGTGCTAGTTATGACAGGAGCTCCTATAATTCACCCCTCCACTTT
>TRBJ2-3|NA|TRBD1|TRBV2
CASSEKGQSTDTQYF
TGTGCCAGCAGTGAAAAGGGACAGAGCACAGATACGCAGTATTTT
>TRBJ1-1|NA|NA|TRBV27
CASSSTLRLNTEAFF
TGTGCCAGCAGCTCGACCCTCAGGCTGAACACTGAAGCTTTCTTT
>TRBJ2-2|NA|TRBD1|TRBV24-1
CATSDTGQGVTGELFF
TGTGCCACCAGTGACACGGGACAGGGAGTTACCGGGGAGCTGTTTTTT
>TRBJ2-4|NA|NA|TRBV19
CASSETDTSAKNIQYF
TGTGCCAGTAGCGAGACCGACACATCGGCCAAAAACATTCAGTACTTC
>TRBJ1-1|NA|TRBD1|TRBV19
CASSPLTGVMNTEAFF
TGTGCCAGTAGTCCATTGACAGGGGTCATGAACACTGAAGCTTTCTTT
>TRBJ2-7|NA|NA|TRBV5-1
CASSSGEGPAYEQYF
TGCGCCAGCAGCTCAGGCGAGGGTCCGGCCTACGAGCAGTACTTC